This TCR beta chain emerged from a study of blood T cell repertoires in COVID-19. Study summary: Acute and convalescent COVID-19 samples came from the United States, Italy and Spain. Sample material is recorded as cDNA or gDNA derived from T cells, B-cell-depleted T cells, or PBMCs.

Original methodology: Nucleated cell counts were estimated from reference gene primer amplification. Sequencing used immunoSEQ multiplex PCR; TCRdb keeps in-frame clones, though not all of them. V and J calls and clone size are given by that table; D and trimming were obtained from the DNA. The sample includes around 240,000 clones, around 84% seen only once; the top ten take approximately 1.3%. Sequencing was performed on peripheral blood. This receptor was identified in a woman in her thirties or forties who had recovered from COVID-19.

CDR3 sequence: CARSATGVSEKLFF. CDR3 DNA: TGTGCCAGAAGTGCGACAGGGGTTTCTGAAAAACTGTTTTTT. The gene calls are TRBV5-3 and TRBJ1-4, with 8 bases that match TRBD1. TRBV5-3 is an open reading frame whose function is uncertain. With V trimmed by 5 bases and J by 7 bases, 7 bases remained unmatched. The length of the CDR3 is 14 residues.